This T cell receptor (beta chain) came from a study of OX40 agonist ivuxolimab in advanced cancers. About the research overall: Patient treatment consisted of intravenous ivuxolimab administration every 2 weeks at 0.01 to 10 mg/kg. Dose-escalation patients were diagnosed with hepatocellular carcinoma, melanoma, renal cell cancer or head and neck cancer. There were three patients with partial responses, one having hepatocellular carcinoma and two cutaneous melanoma.

This clone showed up just once. With autoimmune disease history or systemic immunosuppression, patients were excluded. The CDR3 sequence is 13 residues long. Germline V CDR1 and CDR2: SGHRS, YFSETQ. V was clipped by 4 bases and J by 4 bases, with 9 bases between them. The method was immunoSEQ multiplex PCR; TCRdb's version includes in-frame clones alone and lacks a portion of them. The table lists about 71,000 clones, around 80% of them singletons. This rearrangement joins TRBV5-1 to TRBJ2-1, with a weak D call TRBD1 (5 bases). The TCR was taken from an adult with an advanced solid tumor such as melanoma, head and neck, liver or kidney cancer. The source was CD4+ or CD8+ T cells sorted from blood, collected in a trial of the OX40 agonist ivuxolimab. The CDR3 coding sequence is TGCGCCAGCAGCCCAGGGATTTACAATGAGCAGTTCTTC. It codes for CASSPGIYNEQFF.